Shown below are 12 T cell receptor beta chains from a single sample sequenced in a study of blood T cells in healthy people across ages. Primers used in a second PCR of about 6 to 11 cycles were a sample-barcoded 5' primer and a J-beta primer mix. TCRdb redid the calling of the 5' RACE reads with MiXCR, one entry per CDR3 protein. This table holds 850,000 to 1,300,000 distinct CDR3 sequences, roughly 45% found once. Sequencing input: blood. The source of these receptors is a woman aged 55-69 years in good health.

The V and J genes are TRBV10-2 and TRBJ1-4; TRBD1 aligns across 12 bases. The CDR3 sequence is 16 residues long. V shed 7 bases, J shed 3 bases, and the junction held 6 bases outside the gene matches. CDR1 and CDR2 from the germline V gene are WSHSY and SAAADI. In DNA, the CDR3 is TGCGCCAGCAAGGGACAGGGGGCGCGGGCTAATGAAAAACTGTTTTTT. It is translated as CASKGQGARANEKLFF.

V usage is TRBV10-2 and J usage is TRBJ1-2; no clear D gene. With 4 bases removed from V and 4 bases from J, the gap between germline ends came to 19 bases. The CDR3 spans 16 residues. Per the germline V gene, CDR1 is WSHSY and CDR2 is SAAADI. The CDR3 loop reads CASSGLRTDSSYGYTF. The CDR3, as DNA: TGCGCCAGCAGTGGGCTAAGGACGGACTCTAGCTATGGCTACACCTTC.

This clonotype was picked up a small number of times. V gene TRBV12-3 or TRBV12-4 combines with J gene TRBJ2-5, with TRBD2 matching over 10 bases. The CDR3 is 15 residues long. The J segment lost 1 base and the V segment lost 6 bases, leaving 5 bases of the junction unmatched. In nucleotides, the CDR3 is TGTGCCAGCAGCTGGACTAGCGGAGCCCAAGAGACCCAGTACTTC. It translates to CASSWTSGAQETQYF.

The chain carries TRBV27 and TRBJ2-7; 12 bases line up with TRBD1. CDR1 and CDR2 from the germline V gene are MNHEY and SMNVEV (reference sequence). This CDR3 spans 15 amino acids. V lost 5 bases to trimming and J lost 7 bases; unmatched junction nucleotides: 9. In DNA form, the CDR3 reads TGTGCCAGCAGTCGACCGGGACAGGGGGCTAAAGAGCAGTACTTC. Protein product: CASSRPGQGAKEQYF.

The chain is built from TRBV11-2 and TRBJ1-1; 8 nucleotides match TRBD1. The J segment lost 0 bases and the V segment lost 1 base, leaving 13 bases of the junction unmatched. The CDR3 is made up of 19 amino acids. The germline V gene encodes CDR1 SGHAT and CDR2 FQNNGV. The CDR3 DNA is TGTGCCAGCAGCTTAGTGGACAGGGTCGATCGGGAGGTGAACACTGAAGCTTTCTTT. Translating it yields CASSLVDRVDREVNTEAFF. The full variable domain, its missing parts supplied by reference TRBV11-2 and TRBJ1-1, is EAGVAQSPRYKIIEKRQSVAFWCNPISGHATLYWYQQILGQGPKLLIQFQNNGVVDDSQLPKDRFSAERLKGVDSTLKIQPAKLEDSAVYLCASSLVDRVDREVNTEAFFGQGTRLTVV.

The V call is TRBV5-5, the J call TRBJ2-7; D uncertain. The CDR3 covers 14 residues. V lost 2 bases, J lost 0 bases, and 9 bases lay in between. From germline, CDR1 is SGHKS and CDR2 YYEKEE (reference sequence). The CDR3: CASSFHTASYEQYF. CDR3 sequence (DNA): TGTGCCAGCAGCTTTCACACTGCCTCCTACGAGCAGTACTTC. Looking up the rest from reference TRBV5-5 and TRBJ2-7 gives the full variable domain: DAGVTQSPTHLIKTRGQQVTLRCSPISGHKSVSWYQQVLGQGPQFIFQYYEKEERGRGNFPDRFSARQFPNYSSELNVNALLLGDSALYLCASSFHTASYEQYFGPGTRLTVT.

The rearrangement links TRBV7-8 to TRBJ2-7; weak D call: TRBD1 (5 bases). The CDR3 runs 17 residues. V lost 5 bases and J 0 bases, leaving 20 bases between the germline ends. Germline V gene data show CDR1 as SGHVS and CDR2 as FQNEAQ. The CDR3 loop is CASSERGLRKPSYEQYF. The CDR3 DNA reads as TGTGCCAGCAGCGAAAGGGGCTTACGGAAGCCCTCCTACGAGCAGTACTTC.

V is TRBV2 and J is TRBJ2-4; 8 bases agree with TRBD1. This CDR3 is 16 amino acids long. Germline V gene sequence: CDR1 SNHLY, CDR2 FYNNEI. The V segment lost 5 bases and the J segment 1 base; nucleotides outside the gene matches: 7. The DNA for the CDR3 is TGTGCCAGCAGTTACGGGACAGGCGCGGCCAAAAACATTCAGTACTTC. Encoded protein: CASSYGTGAAKNIQYF.

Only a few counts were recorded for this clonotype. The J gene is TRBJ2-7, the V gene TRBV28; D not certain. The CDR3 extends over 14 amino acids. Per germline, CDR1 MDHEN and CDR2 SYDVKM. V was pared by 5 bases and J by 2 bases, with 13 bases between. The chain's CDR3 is CASSRLGVAYEQYF. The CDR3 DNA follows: TGTGCCAGCAGTCGTCTAGGCGTTGCCTACGAGCAGTACTTC.

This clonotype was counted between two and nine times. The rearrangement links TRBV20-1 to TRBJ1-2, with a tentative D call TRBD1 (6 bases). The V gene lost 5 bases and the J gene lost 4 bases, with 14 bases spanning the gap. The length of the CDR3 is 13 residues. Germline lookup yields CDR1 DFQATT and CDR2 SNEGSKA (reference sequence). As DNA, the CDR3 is TGCAGTGCTCAACAGGGAACCGGCTATGGCTACACCTTC. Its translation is CSAQQGTGYGYTF.

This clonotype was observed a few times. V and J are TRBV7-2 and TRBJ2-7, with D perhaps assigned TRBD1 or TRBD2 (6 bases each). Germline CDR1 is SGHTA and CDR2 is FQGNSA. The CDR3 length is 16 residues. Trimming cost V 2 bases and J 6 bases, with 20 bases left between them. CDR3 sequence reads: CASSLPPRGVHVEQYF. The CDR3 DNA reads TGTGCCAGCAGCTTACCCCCGAGGGGGGTGCATGTCGAGCAGTACTTC.

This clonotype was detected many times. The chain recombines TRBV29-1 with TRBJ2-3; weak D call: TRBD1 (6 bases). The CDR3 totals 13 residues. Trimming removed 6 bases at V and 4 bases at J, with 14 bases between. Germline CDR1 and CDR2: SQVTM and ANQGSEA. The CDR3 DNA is TGCAGCGTGGGGGACATTGCCCCAGATACGCAGTATTTT. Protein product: CSVGDIAPDTQYF.